This is a list of T cell receptor beta chains from one sample in a study of somatic mutations in cytotoxic T cells in rheumatoid arthritis. Clones were sequenced by immunoSEQ multiplex PCR, and TCRdb holds only the in-frame ones, with some missing. Of approximately 9,600 clones listed, around four fifths were seen once; the top ten hold 6.5% to 8%. The sequenced sample was CD8+ T cells sorted from blood. All receptors come from an adult with rheumatoid arthritis. The CDR3 runs from the conserved cysteine through the conserved F or W. A D gene is named only where the DNA matches it firmly. Clone sizes are given selectively: once, few, many, or a class where the clone is expanded.

v_gene,d_gene,abundance,j_gene,CDR3nt,CDR3aa
TRBV5-1,NA,NA,TRBJ2-7,TGCGCCAGCAGCCTGGATCCCACCCAGGACGAGCAGTACTTC,CASSLDPTQDEQYF
TRBV4-1,NA,NA,TRBJ2-1,TGCGCCAGCAGCCCAAGCCCTCCGGGAGCGTTCAATGAGCAGTTCTTC,CASSPSPPGAFNEQFF
TRBV6-5,NA,NA,TRBJ1-5,TGTGCCAGCAGTTTAACCGGAGGGGGTGGCAATCAGCCCCAGCATTTT,CASSLTGGGGNQPQHF
TRBV5-5,TRBD1,NA,TRBJ2-5,TGTGCCAGCAGCCCCCCCCGGGACAGGGTCCTCCAAGAGACCCAGTACTTC,CASSPPRDRVLQETQYF
TRBV4-1,NA,NA,TRBJ1-1,TGCGCCAGCAGCCAAATCGGGGGGGAGGCTGAAGCTTTCTTT,CASSQIGGEAEAFF
TRBV2,TRBD1,NA,TRBJ2-7,TGTGCCAGCAGTGTAGGCAGGGGGTCCTACGAGCAGTACTTC,CASSVGRGSYEQYF
TRBV12-5,NA,NA,TRBJ2-6,TGTGCAAACCCGAGGGGCCCCAGCTCTGGGGCCAACGTCCTGACTTTC,CANPRGPSSGANVLTF
TRBV30,NA,NA,TRBJ2-7,TGTGCCTGGAGTGGGGTGGGGTGGGCCTACGAGCAGTACTTC,CAWSGVGWAYEQYF
TRBV6-6,NA,NA,TRBJ1-2,TGTGCCAGCAGTTCCCTGGTCCGCGCCTATGGCTACACCTTC,CASSSLVRAYGYTF
TRBV5-1,NA,NA,TRBJ2-5,TGCGCCAGCAGCTTGGCCGTGAGGGACGGGACGGAGACCCAGTACTTC,CASSLAVRDGTETQYF
TRBV5-1,NA,NA,TRBJ2-7,TGCGCCAGCAGCTTCGGCACGTCCTACGAGCAGTACTTC,CASSFGTSYEQYF
TRBV9,TRBD2,medium-sized,TRBJ2-7,TGTGCCAGCAGCCTATTAGCGGGGGGCCCGAACGAGCAGTACTTC,CASSLLAGGPNEQYF
TRBV5-1,TRBD1,NA,TRBJ1-1,TGCGCCAGCAGCTTGGGCCCTCGGGACAGGGGCCTAGAACTCACTGAAGCTTTCTTT,CASSLGPRDRGLELTEAFF
TRBV7-2,NA,NA,TRBJ2-7,TGTGCCAGCAGCTTAGCGGGGGGAGCCTTCTTGGACGAGCAGTACTTC,CASSLAGGAFLDEQYF
TRBV4-1,TRBD1,NA,TRBJ2-6,TGCGCCAGCAGCCTCGGACAGGGGAAGCCTGGGGCCAACGTCCTGACTTTC,CASSLGQGKPGANVLTF
TRBV16,NA,NA,TRBJ2-7,TGTGCCAGCAGCCAATCCCGCGAGCGGTCCTACGAGCAGTACTTC,CASSQSRERSYEQYF
TRBV2,NA,NA,TRBJ1-2,TGTGCCAGCAGTGGCCTGTCTCCGAGGGGCTATGGCTACACCTTC,CASSGLSPRGYGYTF
TRBV5-1,NA,once,TRBJ2-7,TGCGCCAGCAGCTTGACCGATACTAACTACGAGCAGTACTTC,CASSLTDTNYEQYF
TRBV5-1,TRBD2,few,TRBJ2-7,TGCGCCAGCAACACCGGGACTAGCGGTACCTACGAGCAGTACTTC,CASNTGTSGTYEQYF
TRBV7-9,TRBD1,NA,TRBJ2-1,TGTGCCAGCAGCCCGGGACAGGGACCCAATGAGCAGTTCTTC,CASSPGQGPNEQFF
TRBV15,TRBD2,NA,TRBJ2-1,TGTGCCACCAGCGATCTAGCGGGAGAGCGCCCCGGAAGGGTCTACAATGAGCAGTTCTTC,CATSDLAGERPGRVYNEQFF
TRBV14,NA,few,TRBJ2-1,TGTGCCAGCAGCCCGGGACTTATAAATGAGCAGTTCTTC,CASSPGLINEQFF
TRBV5-6,NA,NA,TRBJ1-6,TGTGCCAGCAGCCCGCCGACCAGGGGTTCACCCCTCCACTTT,CASSPPTRGSPLHF
TRBV9,TRBD1,NA,TRBJ1-6,TGTGCCAGCAGCCGGACAGGGGACAATTCACCCCTCCACTTT,CASSRTGDNSPLHF
TRBV15,TRBD1,NA,TRBJ1-1,TGTGCCACCAGCAAAACAGGGGTAGGCACTGAAGCTTTCTTT,CATSKTGVGTEAFF
TRBV27,NA,NA,TRBJ2-2,TGTGCCAGCAGTTTGCGGGGGCGGAGGGAGCTGTTTTTT,CASSLRGRRELFF
TRBV11-2,TRBD1,NA,TRBJ2-3,TGTGCCAGCAGACCCTTAATGGGACAGAGCACAGATACGCAGTATTTT,CASRPLMGQSTDTQYF
TRBV4-1,NA,NA,TRBJ2-5,TGCGCCAGCAGCCAAGATACAGCCCAAGAGACCCAGTACTTC,CASSQDTAQETQYF
TRBV21-1,NA,NA,TRBJ2-1,TGTGCCAGCAGCACCGGACTAGCGGGGGCCCTTAGCTCCTACAATGAGCAGTTCTTC,CASSTGLAGALSSYNEQFF
TRBV4-2,TRBD2,NA,TRBJ2-3,TGTGCCAGCAGCCAAGATATCGGCGGGAGACCCGCAGATACGCAGTATTTT,CASSQDIGGRPADTQYF
TRBV6-5,NA,NA,TRBJ1-5,TGTGCCAGCAGAGGGGGACGTAGCAATCAGCCCCAGCATTTT,CASRGGRSNQPQHF
TRBV11-2,TRBD2,NA,TRBJ2-5,TGTGCCAGCAGCGATTTGGGACTAAGCGAGACCCAGTACTTC,CASSDLGLSETQYF
TRBV27,TRBD1,few,TRBJ1-2,TGTGCCAGCAGTTTTGCAGGGGGAGAATATGGCTACACCTTC,CASSFAGGEYGYTF
TRBV27,TRBD1,NA,TRBJ2-7,TGTGCCAGCAGCATCTTGGGACAGGGGTCCTACGAGCAGTACTTC,CASSILGQGSYEQYF
TRBV4-1,NA,NA,TRBJ1-4,TGCGCCAGCAGCCCCTATGATAGCTATAATGAAAAACTGTTTTTT,CASSPYDSYNEKLFF
TRBV2,NA,NA,TRBJ2-3,TGTGCCAGCAGTGCCGGGGGGCTAATGGGAGATACGCAGTATTTT,CASSAGGLMGDTQYF
TRBV9,TRBD2,NA,TRBJ2-1,TGTGCCAGCAGCGTCGGACTAGCGGGAACCTATGAGCAGTTCTTC,CASSVGLAGTYEQFF
TRBV7-8,NA,NA,TRBJ2-7,TGTGCCAGCAGCTTAGAAGGCTTCGGGGTTCAATGGGACGAGCAGTACTTC,CASSLEGFGVQWDEQYF
TRBV14,NA,NA,TRBJ2-3,TGTGCCAGCAGCCAGAAAGCGGGCCGGGCGGCGGATACGCAGTATTTT,CASSQKAGRAADTQYF
TRBV11-2,NA,NA,TRBJ1-3,TGTGCCAGCAGCTTGCCTACATGGCGGGACGGAAACACCATATATTTT,CASSLPTWRDGNTIYF
TRBV5-1,TRBD1,NA,TRBJ2-3,TGCGCCAGCAGCTTGGTGGGACAGGGGGCAGATACGCAGTATTTT,CASSLVGQGADTQYF
TRBV9,NA,once,TRBJ2-1,TGTGCCAGCAGCGTAGGCCCTCTTCCCTACAATGAGCAGTTCTTC,CASSVGPLPYNEQFF
TRBV5-4,NA,NA,TRBJ2-7,TGTGCCAGCAGCTTGGCCGGGAGTAGTTACGAGCAGTACTTC,CASSLAGSSYEQYF
TRBV15,NA,NA,TRBJ2-4,TGTGCCACCAGCGGCGGGCAGATTATAGCCAAAAACATTCAGTACTTC,CATSGGQIIAKNIQYF
TRBV19,TRBD1,NA,TRBJ2-7,TGTGCCAGTAGTTTAGGGACAGGGACCTACGAGCAGTACTTC,CASSLGTGTYEQYF